The source of this TCR beta chain is a study of blood T cells in healthy people across ages. Study details: About one barcoded TCR beta cDNA was captured per two T cells.

Together with a sample-barcoded 5' primer, a J-beta primer mix was included in a second PCR lasting roughly 6 to 12 cycles. The template-switch adaptor, which had 12 random nucleotides, put a tag on each cDNA molecule. TCRdb independently ran MiXCR on the 5' RACE reads; one entry per CDR3 protein. The sample lists around 1.5 million distinct CDR3 sequences; roughly 32% were seen once. General study results and limits: Age advanced and TCR beta diversity per million T cells fell, roughly linearly.

The germline V and J ends were trimmed by 5 bases and 6 bases, with 10 bases remaining between them. Germline V gene data show CDR1 as LGHDT and CDR2 as YNNKEL (reference sequence). The CDR3 is 12 residues long. All donors came from Russia, were Caucasian and healthy, and spanned ages about 6 to 90. As for this clonotype: The antigen remains undetermined.

The clonotype originates from a woman between 25 and 40 years old in good health. This chain connects TRBV3-1 to TRBJ2-5; a weak D match, TRBD1 (6 bases). What was sequenced was blood. CDR3 protein: CASSSQGQTQYF. DNA for the CDR3: TGTGCCAGCAGCTCCCAGGGGCAGACCCAGTACTTC.